Each of the 28 T cell receptor beta chains below was sequenced from the same sample in a study of post-analysis software for immune sequencing data. The study, taken as a whole, reports: Higher frequency in patients than in controls was seen for roughly five TRBV segments, with TRBV5-6, TRBV5-1 and TRBV20-1 among them.

These receptors' targets are unknown. Sequencing libraries made from TCR beta cDNA carried unique molecular identifiers. TCRdb used MiXCR to reprocess the PCR reads, holding one entry per CDR3 protein. In the table there are around 190,000 distinct CDR3 sequences, over 25% of which are singletons. What was sequenced was blood. These receptors all stem from a girl aged 2-17 years with multiple sclerosis.

The chain recombines TRBV20-1 with TRBJ2-3; TRBD1 aligns across 7 bases. J was trimmed by 5 bases and V by 4 bases; bases with no gene match: 9. This CDR3 spans 14 amino acids. Germline CDR1 is DFQATT and CDR2 is SNEGSKA (reference sequence). CDR3 DNA sequence: TGCAGTGCTACTGACAGGGTTAGGGAAGATACGCAGTATTTT. It translates to CSATDRVREDTQYF.

This clonotype was counted at least ten times. The chain uses TRBV28 and TRBJ2-7, with TRBD2 as a possible D gene (6 bases). CDR3 length: 13 amino acids. Trimming left V 3 bases short and J 3 bases short, with 9 bases between. Germline V gene data show CDR1 as MDHEN and CDR2 as SYDVKM. In nucleotides, the CDR3 is TGTGCCAGCAGTTTGCTCGGGGGCTACGAGCAGTACTTC. Its protein is CASSLLGGYEQYF.

The V gene is TRBV6-6, the J gene TRBJ1-1; D gene uncertain. Germline V gives CDR1 MNHNY, CDR2 SVGAGI (reference sequence). Trimming left V 2 bases short and J 0 bases short, with 13 bases between. The CDR3 spans 16 residues. The CDR3 here is CASSYPEQKMNTEAFF. The DNA of the CDR3 is TGTGCCAGCAGTTACCCGGAACAGAAAATGAACACTGAAGCTTTCTTT.

This CDR3 reads CAIGASGGTDTQYF. CDR3 DNA sequence: TGTGCCATTGGGGCTAGCGGGGGCACAGATACGCAGTATTTT. The chain employs TRBV10-3 and TRBJ2-3; 9 bases fit TRBD2. The CDR3 extends over 14 amino acids. Trimming took 9 bases from V and 1 from J; bases not matched to a gene: 5. Looked up from germline, CDR1 is ENHRY and CDR2 is SYGVKD.

The V call is TRBV11-2, the J call TRBJ2-1, with 7 bases lining up with TRBD1. CDR1 is SGHAT and CDR2 is FQNNGV in the germline V gene. V was clipped by 5 bases and J by 8 bases; unmatched bases: 9. The CDR3 is 14 amino acids. This chain's CDR3 is CASSAPGQLDEQFF. For the CDR3, the DNA is TGTGCCAGCAGCGCCCCGGGACAGTTGGATGAGCAGTTCTTC.

This clonotype was recorded many times. CDR3 in amino acids: CASSPLFGEQFF. In nucleotides, the CDR3 is TGTGCCAGCAGTCCCCTCTTCGGTGAGCAGTTCTTC. This chain joins TRBV28 and TRBJ2-1; the D is unclear. The V gene's germline CDR1 is MDHEN and CDR2 SYDVKM. This CDR3 is 12 amino acids long. V gave up 5 bases and J gave up 9 bases, with 11 bases separating them.

V is TRBV3-1 and J is TRBJ2-7, with D tentatively TRBD1 (6 bases). TRBJ2-5 explains the end of the DNA better; the J call may be wrong. The germline V gene has CDR1 LGHDT and CDR2 YNNKEL (reference sequence). This CDR3 is 14 amino acids long. For the CDR3, the DNA is TGTGCCAGCAGCCAAGATAACAGGGCCAAGACCCAGTACTTC. Translated: CASSQDNRAKTQYF.

This clonotype was recorded a few times. The chain carries TRBV20-1 and TRBJ2-1; 7 bases are shared with TRBD2. With V trimmed by 6 bases and J by 1 base, 6 bases remained unmatched. The CDR3 has 14 amino acids. The germline CDR1 and CDR2 sequences are DFQATT and SNEGSKA (reference sequence). CDR3 region: CSANSGPSYNEQFF. The CDR3 nucleotides read TGCAGTGCCAATAGCGGGCCTTCCTACAATGAGCAGTTCTTC.

Worth noting for this clonotype: A much bigger clone sits one base away, suggesting this may be a read error. The chain uses TRBV6-1 and TRBJ2-3; 7 nucleotides match TRBD2. Germline V gene lookup returns CDR1 MNHNS and CDR2 SASEGT. The CDR3 covers 14 residues. V shed 3 bases and J 3 bases; nucleotides not matched to a gene: 3. DNA of the CDR3: TGTGCCAGCAGTGAGTGGCGGGAGACAGATACGCAGTATTTT. Amino acid sequence: CASSEWRETDTQYF.

The table lists this clonotype with many counts. The chain has TRBV5-1 and TRBJ2-7, with D hard to call. Between the trimmed V and J ends, which lost 4 bases and 0 bases, there was a span of 11 bases. This CDR3 is 14 amino acids long. Germline-derived CDR1 and CDR2 are SGHRS and YFSETQ. The CDR3 spells CASSRGPSSYEQYF. As DNA, the CDR3 is TGCGCCAGCAGCAGAGGACCCAGCTCCTACGAGCAGTACTTC. Full variable domain (rest looked up from reference TRBV5-1 and TRBJ2-7): KAGVTQTPRYLIKTRGQQVTLSCSPISGHRSVSWYQQTPGQGLQFLFEYFSETQRNKGNFPGRFSGRQFSNSRSEMNVSTLELGDSALYLCASSRGPSSYEQYFGPGTRLTVT.

A few counts support this clonotype. The chain has TRBV12-3 or TRBV12-4 and TRBJ2-5; 8 bases align to TRBD1. This CDR3 is built from 14 residues. Trimming removed 6 bases from V and 5 bases from J; junction bases left unmatched: 8. DNA of the CDR3: TGTGCCAGCAGCTCTTGGACAGGGTCGGAGACCCAGTACTTC. It yields the protein CASSSWTGSETQYF.

This clonotype was observed many times. This chain links TRBV6-1 with TRBJ2-3, with a tentative D call TRBD2 (6 bases). CDR1 MNHNS and CDR2 SASEGT come from the germline V gene. CDR3 size: 14 residues. Trimming stripped 3 bases from V and 6 bases from J, with 13 bases between. The CDR3 region is CASSETLRGDTQYF. In nucleotides, the CDR3 is TGTGCCAGCAGTGAGACCTTACGGGGGGATACGCAGTATTTT.

This clonotype was counted at least ten times. The chain links TRBV20-1 to TRBJ2-7; 10 nucleotides align to TRBD1. V lost 6 bases and J lost 1; bases outside the gene matches: 9. The germline V gene has CDR1 DFQATT and CDR2 SNEGSKA (reference sequence). The CDR3 contains 15 residues. The CDR3 DNA reads TGCAGTGCCCTCGCTGGGACAGGGGCGTCCTACGAGCAGTACTTC. Translating gives CSALAGTGASYEQYF.

This clonotype was recorded many times. This chain joins TRBV28 and TRBJ2-1, with D maybe TRBD1 (6 bases). The CDR3 extends over 16 amino acids. Germline V gives CDR1 MDHEN, CDR2 SYDVKM. The V gene lost 6 bases and the J gene lost 4 bases, with 19 bases spanning the gap. The CDR3 region has the DNA TGTGCCAGCAGCCCTGGCGACAGGTTCGGGTACAATGAGCAGTTCTTC. As protein: CASSPGDRFGYNEQFF.

V gene TRBV6-5 combines with J gene TRBJ2-6; TRBD1 agrees at 9 bases. Losses at the gene ends were 3 bases for V and 0 bases for J; bases not matched to a gene: 9. There are 19 residues in the CDR3. Germline values: CDR1 MNHEY, CDR2 SVGAGI. For the CDR3, the DNA is TGTGCCAGCAGTTATAAGCCGGGACAGGGAGACTCTGGGGCCAACGTCCTGACTTTC. Its translation: CASSYKPGQGDSGANVLTF.

This chain joins TRBV6-2 or TRBV6-3 and TRBJ2-3; 14 bases are a match to TRBD2. The CDR3 is made up of 16 amino acids. The junction had 2 bases not matched to a gene; V was cut back by 2 bases and J by 4 bases. Per the germline V gene, CDR1 is MNHEY and CDR2 is SVGEGT. CDR3 DNA sequence: TGTGCCAGCAGTTACACGGGACTAGCGGGAGCAGATACGCAGTATTTT. Residues: CASSYTGLAGADTQYF.

Comment on this clonotype: This may be a read error: a much more frequent sequence differs by one nucleotide. The chain uses TRBV28 and TRBJ2-1; a weak D match, TRBD2 (6 bases). The better agreement between TRBJ2-7 and the DNA end casts doubt on the J call. Germline CDR1 is MDHEN and CDR2 is SYDVKM. This CDR3 spans 16 amino acids. CDR3 amino acids: CASSSINSGRYNEQYF. CDR3 in DNA: TGTGCCAGCAGTTCCATTAATAGCGGACGCTACAATGAGCAGTACTTC.

About this clonotype itself: A read error may explain this, as a much larger clone is one base away. This rearrangement joins TRBV4-1 to TRBJ2-5; weak D call: TRBD2 (6 bases). Germline loops: CDR1 MGHRA, CDR2 YSYEKL. The CDR3 totals 14 residues. The ends were cut back, 3 bases at V and 11 bases at J, with 19 bases in the middle. Written as DNA, the CDR3 is TGCGCCAGCAGCCAGGGACTTCCGGACGTAGAGCAGTACTTC. As protein: CASSQGLPDVEQYF.

This clonotype was seen ten or more times. This sequence joins TRBV20-1 and TRBJ1-1; a weak D match, TRBD1 (5 bases). The CDR3 has 13 amino acids. The germline V and J ends were trimmed by 4 bases and 3 bases, with 12 bases remaining between them. CDR1 DFQATT and CDR2 SNEGSKA come from the germline V gene (reference sequence). As DNA, the CDR3 is TGCAGTGCTAATGGGGGTCGGGACACTGAAGCTTTCTTT. Amino acids: CSANGGRDTEAFF.

This clonotype was recorded many times. The chain has TRBV28 and TRBJ2-7; 12 bases line up with TRBD1. This CDR3 is built from 15 residues. V lost 5 bases and J lost 4; bases outside the gene matches: 6. Germline V lookup: CDR1 MDHEN, CDR2 SYDVKM. The DNA of the CDR3 is TGTGCCAGCAGTGCGGGGACAGGGGGCTCTTACGAGCAGTACTTC. Translating gives CASSAGTGGSYEQYF.

The chain is built from TRBV7-2 and TRBJ2-7; 9 nucleotides line up with TRBD2. CDR3 length equals 15 residues. Germline CDR1 and CDR2: SGHTA and FQGNSA. The V segment lost 5 bases and the J segment 7 bases; nucleotides outside the gene matches: 12. The DNA for the CDR3 is TGTGCCAGCAGCCCCCGACTAGCGGACCCAAGGGAGCAGTACTTC. It specifies CASSPRLADPREQYF. The complete variable domain, with remaining parts taken from reference TRBV7-2 and TRBJ2-7, reads GAGVSQSPSNKVTEKGKDVELRCDPISGHTALYWYRQSLGQGLEFLIYFQGNSAPDKSGLPSDRFSAERTGGSVSTLTIQRTQQEDSAVYLCASSPRLADPREQYFGPGTRLTVT.

V gene TRBV24-1 combines with J gene TRBJ2-3; D possibly uses TRBD1 or TRBD2 (6 bases each). The CDR3 is 16 amino acids. The V gene's germline CDR1 is KGHDR and CDR2 SFDVKD. Trimming shortened V by 2 bases and J by 1 base, and 12 bases separated the two germline ends. CDR3 coding DNA: TGTGCCACCAGTGATTATAAGGGGGGCGGCACAGATACGCAGTATTTT. This sequence encodes CATSDYKGGGTDTQYF.

Only one count was recorded for this clonotype. The chain combines TRBV9 with TRBJ2-1; no clear D. Trimming left V 0 bases short and J 9 bases short, with 10 bases between. The CDR3 runs to 13 residues. Germline V gene lookup returns CDR1 SGDLS and CDR2 YYNGEE. The CDR3 spells CASSVGPQSEQFF. The CDR3 DNA reads TGTGCCAGCAGCGTAGGGCCGCAGAGTGAGCAGTTCTTC.

Many counts were recorded for this clonotype. The V gene is TRBV20-1, the J gene TRBJ2-1; D possibly corresponds to TRBD2 (5 bases). The germline V gene has CDR1 DFQATT and CDR2 SNEGSKA (reference sequence). This CDR3 comprises 15 residues. V lost 0 bases and J 1 base, leaving 10 bases between the germline ends. The CDR3, as DNA: TGCAGTGCTAGAGATCCCAGGACTTCCTACAATGAGCAGTTCTTC. This encodes CSARDPRTSYNEQFF.

The J gene is TRBJ1-4, the V gene TRBV29-1; 7 bases are shared with TRBD1. CDR3 length: 14 residues. Germline values: CDR1 SQVTM, CDR2 ANQGSEA. V shed 2 bases and J 3 bases; nucleotides not matched to a gene: 3. This CDR3 is CSVEFGQANEKLFF. CDR3 bases: TGCAGCGTTGAATTCGGACAGGCTAATGAAAAACTGTTTTTT.

This clonotype came up a few times. The CDR3 loop is CASTTGFEKLFF. The CDR3 region has the DNA TGTGCCAGCACTACAGGGTTCGAAAAACTGTTTTTT. The chain uses TRBV28 and TRBJ1-4, with D perhaps TRBD1 (6 bases). Germline V lookup: CDR1 MDHEN, CDR2 SYDVKM. The CDR3 spans 12 residues. The V end was cut by 7 bases, the J end by 8 bases, with 11 bases between. Full variable domain (outside the CDR3, taken from reference TRBV28 and TRBJ1-4): DVKVTQSSRYLVKRTGEKVFLECVQDMDHENMFWYRQDPGLGLRLIYFSYDVKMKEKGDIPEGYSVSREKKERFSLILESASTNQTSMYLCASTTGFEKLFFGSGTQLSVL.

Only a few counts were recorded for this clonotype. The gene calls are TRBV6-1 and TRBJ1-2; D remains unclear. There are 15 residues in the CDR3. Germline CDR1 reads MNHNS; CDR2 reads SASEGT. Trimming took 1 base from V and 4 from J, leaving 13 bases between them. CDR3 region: CASSEVPGQTYGYTF. The CDR3 DNA reads as TGTGCCAGCAGTGAAGTGCCCGGGCAGACCTATGGCTACACCTTC.

The chain carries TRBV5-1 and TRBJ2-6; TRBD1 might be the D (7 bases). Germline CDR1 is SGHRS and CDR2 is YFSETQ. This CDR3 spans 19 amino acids. V dropped 4 bases and J dropped 0 bases, with 20 bases sitting between them. Here the CDR3 reads CASSPARDSASSGANVLTF. CDR3 DNA: TGCGCCAGCAGCCCGGCGCGGGACAGCGCGAGCTCTGGGGCCAACGTCCTGACTTTC.